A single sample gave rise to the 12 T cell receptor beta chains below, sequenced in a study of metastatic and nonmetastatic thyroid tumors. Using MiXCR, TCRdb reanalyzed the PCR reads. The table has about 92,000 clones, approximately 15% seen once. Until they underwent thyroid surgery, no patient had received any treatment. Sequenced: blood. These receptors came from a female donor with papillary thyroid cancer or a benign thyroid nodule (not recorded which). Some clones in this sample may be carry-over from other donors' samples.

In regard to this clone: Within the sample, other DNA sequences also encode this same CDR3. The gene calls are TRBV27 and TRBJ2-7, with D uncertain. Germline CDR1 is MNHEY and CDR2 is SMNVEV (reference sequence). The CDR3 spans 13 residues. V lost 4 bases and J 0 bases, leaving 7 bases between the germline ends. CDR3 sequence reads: CASSSVDSYEQYF. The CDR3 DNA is TGTGCCAGCAGTTCGGTGGACTCCTACGAGCAGTACTTC.

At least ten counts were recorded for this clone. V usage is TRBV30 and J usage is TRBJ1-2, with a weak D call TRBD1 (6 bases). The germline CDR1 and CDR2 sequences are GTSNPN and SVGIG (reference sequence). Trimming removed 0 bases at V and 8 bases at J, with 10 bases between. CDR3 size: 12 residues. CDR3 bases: TGTGCCTGGAGTGTGGGACATTTGGGCTACACCTTC. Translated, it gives CAWSVGHLGYTF.

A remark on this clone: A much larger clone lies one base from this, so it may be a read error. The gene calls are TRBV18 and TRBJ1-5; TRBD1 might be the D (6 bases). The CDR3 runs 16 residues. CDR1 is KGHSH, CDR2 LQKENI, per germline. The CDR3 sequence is CTSSPRGGPAISPQHF. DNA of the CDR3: TGTACCAGCTCACCACGAGGGGGACCGGCAATCAGCCCCCAGCATTTT.

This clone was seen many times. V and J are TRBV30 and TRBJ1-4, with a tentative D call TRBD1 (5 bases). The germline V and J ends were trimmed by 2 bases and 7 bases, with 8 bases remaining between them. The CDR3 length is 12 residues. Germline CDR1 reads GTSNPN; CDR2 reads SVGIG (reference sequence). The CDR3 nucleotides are TGTGCCTGGAGTAAGCAGGGTGAAAAACTGTTTTTT. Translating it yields CAWSKQGEKLFF.

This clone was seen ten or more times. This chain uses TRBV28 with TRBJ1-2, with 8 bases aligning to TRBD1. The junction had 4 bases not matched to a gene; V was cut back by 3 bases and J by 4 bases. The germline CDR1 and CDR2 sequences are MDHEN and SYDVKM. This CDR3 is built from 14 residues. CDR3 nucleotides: TGTGCCAGCAGTTTCCCGGACAGGGCCTATGGCTACACCTTC. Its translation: CASSFPDRAYGYTF.

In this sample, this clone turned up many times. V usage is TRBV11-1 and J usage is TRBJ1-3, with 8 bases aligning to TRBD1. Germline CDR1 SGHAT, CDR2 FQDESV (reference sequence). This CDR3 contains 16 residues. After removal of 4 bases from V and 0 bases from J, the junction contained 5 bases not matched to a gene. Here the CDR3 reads CASSSDRVSSGNTIYF. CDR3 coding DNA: TGTGCCAGCAGCTCGGACAGGGTCTCCTCTGGAAACACCATATATTTT.

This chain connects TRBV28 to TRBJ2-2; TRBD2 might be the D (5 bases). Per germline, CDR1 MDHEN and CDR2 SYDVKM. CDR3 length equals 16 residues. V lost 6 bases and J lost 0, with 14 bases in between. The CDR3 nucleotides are TGTGCCAGCAGGACTACCCGGACGGCGAACACCGGGGAGCTGTTTTTT. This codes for CASRTTRTANTGELFF.

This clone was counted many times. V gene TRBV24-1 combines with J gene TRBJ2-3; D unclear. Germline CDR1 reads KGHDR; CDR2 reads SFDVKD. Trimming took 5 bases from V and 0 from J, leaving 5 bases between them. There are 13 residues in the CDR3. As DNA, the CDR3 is TGTGCCACCAGTGTGGGAAGCACAGATACGCAGTATTTT. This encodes CATSVGSTDTQYF.

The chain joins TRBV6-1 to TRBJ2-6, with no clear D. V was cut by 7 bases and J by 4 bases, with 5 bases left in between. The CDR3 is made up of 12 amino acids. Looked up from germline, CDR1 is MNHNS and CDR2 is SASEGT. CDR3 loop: CASMVGANVLTF. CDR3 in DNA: TGTGCCAGCATGGTGGGGGCCAACGTCCTGACTTTC.

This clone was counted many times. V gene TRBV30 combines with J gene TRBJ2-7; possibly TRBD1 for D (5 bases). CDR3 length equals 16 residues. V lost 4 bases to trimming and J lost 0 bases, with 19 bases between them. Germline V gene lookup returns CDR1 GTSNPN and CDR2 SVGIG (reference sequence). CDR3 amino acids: CAWKRKGLRGSYEQYF. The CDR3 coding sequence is TGTGCCTGGAAAAGGAAGGGGCTAAGGGGCTCCTACGAGCAGTACTTC.

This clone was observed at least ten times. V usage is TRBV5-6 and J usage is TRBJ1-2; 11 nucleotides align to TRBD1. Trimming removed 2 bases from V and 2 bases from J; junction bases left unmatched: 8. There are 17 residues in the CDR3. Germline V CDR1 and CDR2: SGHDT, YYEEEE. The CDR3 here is CASSFGGQGGRNYGYTF. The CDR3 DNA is TGTGCCAGCAGCTTTGGGGGACAGGGGGGAAGAAACTATGGCTACACCTTC.

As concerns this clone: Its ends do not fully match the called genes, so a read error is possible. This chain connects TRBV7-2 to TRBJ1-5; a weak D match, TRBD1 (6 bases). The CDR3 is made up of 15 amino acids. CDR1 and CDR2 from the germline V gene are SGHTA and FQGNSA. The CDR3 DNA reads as TGTGCCAGCATCTTAGGTTCGGACAGTGGTCAGCCCCAGCATTTT. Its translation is CASILGSDSGQPQHF.